The 11 T cell receptor beta chains in this list originate from one sample, sequenced in a study of OX40 agonist ivuxolimab in advanced cancers. Here immunoSEQ multiplex PCR was the method, and the copy in TCRdb shows in-frame clones only, minus some. The sample records around 110,000 clones, under 95% being singletons. Here the sequenced sample was CD4+ or CD8+ T cells sorted from blood, taken in a trial of the OX40 agonist ivuxolimab. The receptors were sampled from an adult with an advanced solid tumor such as melanoma, head and neck, liver or kidney cancer.

The chain is built from TRBV6-6 and TRBJ2-5; D may be TRBD1 or TRBD2 (6 bases each). CDR3 size: 15 residues. Trimming removed 0 bases at V and 4 bases at J, with 12 bases between. Per germline, CDR1 MNHNY and CDR2 SVGAGI (reference sequence). The DNA for the CDR3 is TGTGCCAGCAGTTACTCGATGGGGGGCATAGAGACCCAGTACTTC. It yields the protein CASSYSMGGIETQYF.

The rearrangement uses TRBV6-4 and TRBJ2-2, with TRBD1 matching over 7 bases. Germline V CDR1 and CDR2: MRHNA, SNTAGT. This CDR3 contains 17 residues. The J segment lost 2 bases and the V segment lost 4 bases, leaving 10 bases of the junction unmatched. The CDR3 spells CASSALIDRDNTGELFF. Here the CDR3 DNA reads TGTGCCAGCAGTGCCCTCATTGACAGGGACAACACCGGGGAGCTGTTTTTT.

The CDR3 region has the DNA TGCAGCGTTAGTAAGACCTACACGGTCCCTGAAGCTTTCTTT. Its protein product is CSVSKTYTVPEAFF. The chain is built from TRBV29-1 and TRBJ1-1; D call uncertain. This CDR3 has 14 amino acids. V dropped 5 bases and J dropped 6 bases, with 19 bases sitting between them. CDR1 and CDR2 (germline): SQVTM, ANQGSEA.

The rearrangement joins TRBV6-5 to TRBJ1-1; D is possibly TRBD1 (5 bases). Trimming took off 5 bases at V and 0 bases at J, with 10 bases between the two ends. CDR3 length: 14 amino acids. Germline lookup yields CDR1 MNHEY and CDR2 SVGAGI. In DNA form, the CDR3 reads TGTGCCAGCAGTCAGACAGTTATGAACACTGAAGCTTTCTTT. This gives the protein CASSQTVMNTEAFF.

The chain recombines TRBV19 with TRBJ1-1; TRBD1 matches 11 bases. The CDR3 has 16 residues. The V gene's germline CDR1 is LNHDA and CDR2 SQIVND (reference sequence). J gave up 2 bases and V 4 bases, and 6 bases lay outside the gene matches. CDR3 bases: TGTGCCAGTAGTAAAAGGACAGGGGGCGGTAACACTGAAGCTTTCTTT. As protein: CASSKRTGGGNTEAFF. The full variable domain, with the rest looked up from reference TRBV19 and TRBJ1-1, is DGGITQSPKYLFRKEGQNVTLSCEQNLNHDAMYWYRQDPGQGLRLIYYSQIVNDFQKGDIAEGYSVSREKKESFPLTVTSAQKNPTAFYLCASSKRTGGGNTEAFFGQGTRLTVV.

J is TRBJ1-5 and V is TRBV6-4; D gene unclear. V lost 5 bases to trimming and J lost 7 bases, with 15 bases between them. Germline V gene sequence: CDR1 MRHNA, CDR2 SNTAGT. This CDR3 has 14 residues. The CDR3 DNA sequence: TGTGCCAGCAGTATACGGTGGGGTCGGCAGCCCCAGCATTTT. This gives the protein CASSIRWGRQPQHF.

This rearrangement joins TRBV5-5 to TRBJ1-1; TRBD1 is a possible D gene (5 bases). The CDR3 covers 16 residues. V lost 1 base and J 5 bases, leaving 18 bases between the germline ends. The germline V gene encodes CDR1 SGHKS and CDR2 YYEKEE (reference sequence). CDR3 loop: CASSLFRAGVLTEAFF. The CDR3 bases are TGTGCCAGCAGCTTGTTCAGGGCTGGGGTGTTAACTGAAGCTTTCTTT.

V is TRBV5-1 and J is TRBJ2-5; perhaps TRBD1 as D (6 bases). V gave up 0 bases and J gave up 4 bases, with 19 bases separating them. Germline CDR1 SGHRS, CDR2 YFSETQ. The CDR3 contains 17 residues. Written as DNA, the CDR3 is TGCGCCAGCAGCTTGGTGGGGACGGGACAAATAAGAGAGACCCAGTACTTC. It specifies CASSLVGTGQIRETQYF.

Only one count was recorded for this clone. This chain links TRBV9 with TRBJ2-6; 9 nucleotides agree with TRBD1. The CDR3 consists of 19 residues. Unmatched junction bases numbered 14, after V lost 4 bases and J lost 3 bases. The germline V gene encodes CDR1 SGDLS and CDR2 YYNGEE. The CDR3 DNA is TGTGCCAGCAGCCTCATGACGGGACAGGGCTCCCGTGGGGCCAACGTCCTGACTTTC. Amino acid sequence: CASSLMTGQGSRGANVLTF.

This clone was counted a single time. This sequence joins TRBV27 and TRBJ1-4; D uncertain. CDR3 length: 14 amino acids. Trimming left V 3 bases short and J 10 bases short, with 15 bases between. CDR1 is MNHEY, CDR2 SMNVEV, per germline (reference sequence). CDR3 DNA: TGTGCCAGCAGTTTCCGGTTAGACCTAGGAAAACTGTTTTTT. Translation gives CASSFRLDLGKLFF. The full variable domain, rest sourced from reference TRBV27 and TRBJ1-4, is EAQVTQNPRYLITVTGKKLTVTCSQNMNHEYMSWYRQDPGLGLRQIYYSMNVEVTDKGDVPEGYKVSRKEKRNFPLILESPSPNQTSLYFCASSFRLDLGKLFFGSGTQLSVL.

The J gene is TRBJ2-7, the V gene TRBV28; 8 nucleotides align to TRBD1. With V trimmed by 8 bases and J by 7 bases, 10 bases remained unmatched. CDR1 and CDR2 (germline): MDHEN, SYDVKM. The CDR3 sequence is 13 residues long. CDR3: CASHQGAQREQYF. As DNA, the CDR3 is TGTGCCAGCCATCAGGGGGCCCAGCGGGAGCAGTACTTC.